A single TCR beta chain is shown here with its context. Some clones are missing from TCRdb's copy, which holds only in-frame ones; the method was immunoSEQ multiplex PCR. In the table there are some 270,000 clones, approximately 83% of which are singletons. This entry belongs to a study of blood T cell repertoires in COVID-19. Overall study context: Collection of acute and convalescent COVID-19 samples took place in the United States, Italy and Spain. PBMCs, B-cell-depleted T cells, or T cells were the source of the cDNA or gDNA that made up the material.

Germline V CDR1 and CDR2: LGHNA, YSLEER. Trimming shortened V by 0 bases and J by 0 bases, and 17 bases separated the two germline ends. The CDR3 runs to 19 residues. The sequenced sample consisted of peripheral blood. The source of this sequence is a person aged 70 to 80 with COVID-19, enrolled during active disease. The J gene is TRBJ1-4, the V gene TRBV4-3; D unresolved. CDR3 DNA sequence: TGCGCCAGCAGCCAAGAGGGGTGGGAGGAAATTGCAACTAATGAAAAACTGTTTTTT. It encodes CASSQEGWEEIATNEKLFF.